This T cell receptor beta chain is drawn from a study of blood T cell repertoires in COVID-19. Study details: Sites in the United States, Italy and Spain provided acute and convalescent COVID-19 samples. In each case, the material was cDNA or gDNA derived from T cells, B-cell-depleted T cells, or PBMCs.

Assay: immunoSEQ multiplex PCR; the TCRdb copy retains only in-frame clones and omits some. The table has 290,000 or so clones, about nine tenths seen once; the top ten hold approximately 2%. Trimming shortened V by 3 bases and J by 5 bases, and 13 bases separated the two germline ends. Germline CDR1 and CDR2: MNHNY and SVGAGI (reference sequence). This CDR3 is built from 14 residues. The TCR originated in a man aged 18-30 years with active or convalescent COVID-19. The sequencing sample was made of peripheral blood. The gene calls are TRBV6-6 and TRBJ2-5; perhaps TRBD1 as D (6 bases). The CDR3 loop is CASSYLDRLETQYF. The CDR3 DNA follows: TGTGCCAGCAGTTATCTCGACAGGCTCGAGACCCAGTACTTC.